The T cell receptor beta chain under discussion was sequenced for a study of shared T cell receptors in the human thymus. The CDR3 loop spans 17 amino acids. V dropped 5 bases and J dropped 8; count of bases not matched to a gene: 18. Germline V gene sequence: CDR1 SGHRS, CDR2 YFSETQ. This table comes from immunoSEQ multiplex PCR, and its TCRdb copy is limited to in-frame clones, with some not included. The table includes 700,000 to 750,000 clones, approximately 85% detected once. The same sample was also used in a study of human thymus T cells.

V and J are TRBV5-1 and TRBJ2-3, with 9 bases lining up with TRBD2. This TCR came from a girl under two years old with a congenital heart defect. Sequenced input: thymocytes. The CDR3 DNA is TGCGCCAGCAGTGGAAGGACGCCGGGACTAGCTTTTAGTACGCAGTATTTT. This codes for CASSGRTPGLAFSTQYF. Together with reference TRBV5-1 and TRBJ2-3, the CDR3 gives the full variable domain: KAGVTQTPRYLIKTRGQQVTLSCSPISGHRSVSWYQQTPGQGLQFLFEYFSETQRNKGNFPGRFSGRQFSNSRSEMNVSTLELGDSALYLCASSGRTPGLAFSTQYFGPGTRLTVL.